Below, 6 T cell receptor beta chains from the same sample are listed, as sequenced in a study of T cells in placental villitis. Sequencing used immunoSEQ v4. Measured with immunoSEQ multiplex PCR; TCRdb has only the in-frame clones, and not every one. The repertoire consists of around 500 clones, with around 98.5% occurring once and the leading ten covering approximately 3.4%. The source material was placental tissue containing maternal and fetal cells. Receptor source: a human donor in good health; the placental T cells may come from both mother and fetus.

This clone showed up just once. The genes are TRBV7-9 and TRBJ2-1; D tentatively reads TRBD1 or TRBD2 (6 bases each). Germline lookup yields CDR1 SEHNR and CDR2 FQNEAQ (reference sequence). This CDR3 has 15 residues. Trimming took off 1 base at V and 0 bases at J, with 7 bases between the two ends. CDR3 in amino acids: CASSLGGASYNEQFF. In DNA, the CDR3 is TGTGCCAGCAGCTTAGGGGGGGCCTCCTACAATGAGCAGTTCTTC.

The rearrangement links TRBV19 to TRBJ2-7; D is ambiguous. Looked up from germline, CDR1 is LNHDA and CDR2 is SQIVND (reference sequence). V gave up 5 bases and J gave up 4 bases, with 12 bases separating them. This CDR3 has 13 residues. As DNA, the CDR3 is TGTGCCAGTAGTCCGAAGGCGGCATACGAGCAGTACTTC. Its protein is CASSPKAAYEQYF.

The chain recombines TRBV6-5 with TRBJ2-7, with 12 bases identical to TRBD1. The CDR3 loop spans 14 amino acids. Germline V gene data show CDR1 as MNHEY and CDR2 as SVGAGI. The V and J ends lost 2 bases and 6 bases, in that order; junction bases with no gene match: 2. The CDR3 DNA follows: TGTGCCAGCAGTTACAGGGACAGGGGGCGCGAGCAGTACTTC. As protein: CASSYRDRGREQYF.

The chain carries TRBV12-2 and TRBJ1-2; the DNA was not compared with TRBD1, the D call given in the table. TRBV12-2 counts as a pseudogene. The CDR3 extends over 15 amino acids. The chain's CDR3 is CASRSLPTGAYGYTF. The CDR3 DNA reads TGTGCAAGTCGCTCCCTTCCGACAGGCGCCTATGGCTACACCTTC.

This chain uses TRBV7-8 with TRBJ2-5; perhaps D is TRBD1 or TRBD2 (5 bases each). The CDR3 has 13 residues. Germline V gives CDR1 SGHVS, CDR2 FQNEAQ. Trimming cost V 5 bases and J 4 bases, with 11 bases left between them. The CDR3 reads CASSLTGTETQYF. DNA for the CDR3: TGTGCCAGCAGCCTCACCGGGACAGAGACCCAGTACTTC.

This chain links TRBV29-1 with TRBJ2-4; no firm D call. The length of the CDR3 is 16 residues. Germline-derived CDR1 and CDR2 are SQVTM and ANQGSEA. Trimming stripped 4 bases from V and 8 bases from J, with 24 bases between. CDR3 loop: CSVGPGSANRRDIQYF. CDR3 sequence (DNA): TGCAGCGTTGGCCCGGGCAGCGCCAATCGAAGGGACATTCAGTACTTC.